This TCR beta chain is from a study of T cell responses to AZD1222 COVID-19 vaccine. The data were produced by immunoSEQ multiplex PCR, yet TCRdb's version contains in-frame clones alone and is incomplete. The sample contains about 170,000 clones, more than 90% of which appear only once. The germline V gene encodes CDR1 PRHDT and CDR2 FYEKMQ (reference sequence). V lost 5 bases, J lost 0 bases, and 3 bases lay in between. The CDR3 sequence is 12 residues long. The source of this sequence is an adult in good health. The chain has TRBV13 and TRBJ2-3; D call uncertain. This sample comprised peripheral blood, obtained on day 0 of AZD1222 vaccination. CDR3 DNA sequence: TGTGCCAGCAGCCGGAGCACAGATACGCAGTATTTT. Its translation: CASSRSTDTQYF.